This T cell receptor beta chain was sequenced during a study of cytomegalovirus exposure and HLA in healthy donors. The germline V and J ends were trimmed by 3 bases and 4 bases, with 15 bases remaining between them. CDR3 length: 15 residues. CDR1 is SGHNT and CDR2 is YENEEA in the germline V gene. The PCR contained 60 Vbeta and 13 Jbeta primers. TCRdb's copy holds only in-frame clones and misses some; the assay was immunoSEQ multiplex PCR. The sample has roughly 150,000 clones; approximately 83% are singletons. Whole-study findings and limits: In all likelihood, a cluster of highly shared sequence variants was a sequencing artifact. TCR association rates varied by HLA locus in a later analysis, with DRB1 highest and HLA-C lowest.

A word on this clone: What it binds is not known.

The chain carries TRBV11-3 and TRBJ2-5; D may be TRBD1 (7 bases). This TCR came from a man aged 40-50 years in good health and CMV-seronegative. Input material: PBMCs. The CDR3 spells CASSLEGAAGETQYF. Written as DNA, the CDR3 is TGTGCCAGCAGCTTGGAGGGGGCGGCGGGAGAGACCCAGTACTTC.